The 9 T cell receptor beta chains presented below share a single source sample, sequenced in a study of blood T cells in healthy people across ages. Then a second PCR, running about 6 to 12 cycles, was carried out with a sample-barcoded 5' primer and a J-beta primer mix. One entry per CDR3 protein results from TCRdb running MiXCR on the 5' RACE reads. There are just over 800,000 distinct CDR3 sequences in the sample; 62% occur only once, and 25% to 35% lies in the top ten. The specimen was blood. Receptors were obtained from a man aged 25-40 years in good health.

This chain links TRBV4-3 with TRBJ2-5, with 7 bases that match TRBD1. The CDR3 is made up of 15 amino acids. The J segment lost 1 base and the V segment lost 2 bases, leaving 4 bases of the junction unmatched. The germline gives CDR1 LGHNA, CDR2 YSLEER. The CDR3 here is CASSQTGQSQETQYF. The CDR3 DNA follows: TGCGCCAGCAGCCAAACGGGACAGTCCCAAGAGACCCAGTACTTC.

This clonotype was counted between two and nine times. The rearrangement links TRBV7-9 to TRBJ2-7; 11 bases fit TRBD1. V shed 5 bases, J shed 3 bases, and the junction held 6 bases outside the gene matches. Germline V gene data show CDR1 as SEHNR and CDR2 as FQNEAQ (reference sequence). The CDR3 has 15 residues. The CDR3 loop is CASSPRDRGYYEQYF. CDR3 bases: TGTGCCAGCAGCCCACGGGACAGGGGGTACTACGAGCAGTACTTC.

The gene calls are TRBV29-1 and TRBJ2-1; 12 bases line up with TRBD2. This CDR3 contains 16 residues. CDR1 and CDR2 from the germline V gene are SQVTM and ANQGSEA. V shed 4 bases, J shed 7 bases, and the junction held 11 bases outside the gene matches. The CDR3 spells CSVGAVPSGGGNEQFF. CDR3 bases: TGCAGCGTTGGAGCGGTGCCTAGCGGGGGGGGGAATGAGCAGTTCTTC.

The chain joins TRBV15 to TRBJ1-6, with 8 nucleotides matching TRBD1. CDR3 size: 16 residues. Germline V gene data show CDR1 as LNHNV and CDR2 as YYDKDF (reference sequence). Unmatched junction bases numbered 8, after V lost 3 bases and J lost 7 bases. CDR3 sequence: CATSSAPGQANSPLHF. The CDR3 nucleotides read TGTGCCACCAGCAGCGCACCGGGACAGGCGAATTCACCCCTCCACTTT.

The chain employs TRBV18 and TRBJ2-4; D is possibly TRBD1 or TRBD2 (5 bases each). The assigned J gene may be wrong: the sequence end matches TRBJ2-7 better. This CDR3 comprises 15 residues. The germline V gene has CDR1 KGHSH and CDR2 LQKENI. The CDR3: CASSPPIPGLYEQYF. CDR3 sequence (DNA): TGTGCCAGCTCACCACCTATCCCGGGGCTGTACGAGCAGTACTTC.

The chain couples TRBV12-3 or TRBV12-4 to TRBJ2-3, with D perhaps matching TRBD2 (7 bases). V dropped 1 base and J dropped 4 bases, with 18 bases sitting between them. This CDR3 is 17 amino acids long. This CDR3 is CASSLGRGGESPDTQYF. CDR3 in DNA: TGTGCCAGCAGTTTAGGTAGAGGGGGGGAGTCACCAGATACGCAGTATTTT.

The V and J genes are TRBV28 and TRBJ2-7; D gene ambiguous. Germline assignment: CDR1 MDHEN and CDR2 SYDVKM. The CDR3 runs to 15 residues. V was cut by 7 bases and J by 0 bases, with 16 bases left in between. For the CDR3, the DNA is TGTGCCAGCACCCTAGGTGGGGTCAGCTCCTACGAGCAGTACTTC. Its translation: CASTLGGVSSYEQYF.

The chain joins TRBV20-1 to TRBJ1-1; perhaps TRBD1 as D (5 bases). The V end lost 4 bases, the J end lost 4 bases, and 19 bases lay between the germline ends. CDR3 length: 15 amino acids. CDR1 and CDR2 from the germline V gene are DFQATT and SNEGSKA (reference sequence). In DNA, the CDR3 is TGCAGTGCTACCAGGGTTGTACGGCGTAGCACTGAAGCTTTCTTT. It is translated as CSATRVVRRSTEAFF.

The chain is built from TRBV12-3 or TRBV12-4 and TRBJ1-2, with D perhaps matching TRBD1 (5 bases). The V end was cut by 3 bases, the J end by 8 bases, with 10 bases between. CDR3 length: 12 amino acids. The DNA of the CDR3 is TGTGCCAGCAGTTTCCAAGGGGTCGGCTACACCTTC. Translating gives CASSFQGVGYTF.